One T cell receptor beta chain is described in this entry. The data stem from a study of blood T cell repertoires in COVID-19. Here immunoSEQ multiplex PCR was the method, and the copy in TCRdb shows in-frame clones only, minus some. In the table there are roughly 140,000 clones, 88% of which are singletons. Trimming stripped 1 base from V and 8 bases from J, with 5 bases between. Germline loops: CDR1 DFQATT, CDR2 SNEGSKA (reference sequence). The CDR3 is made up of 10 amino acids. The TCR originated in a human donor in a cohort sampled during active COVID-19. The sequenced sample consisted of peripheral blood. This sequence joins TRBV20-1 and TRBJ1-2; D is undetermined. The CDR3 DNA follows: TGCAGTGCTAGAGTTGAGGGCTACACCTTC. It yields the protein CSARVEGYTF.